The next 2 T cell receptor beta chains were all read from a single sample in a study of OX40 agonist ivuxolimab in advanced cancers. TCRdb keeps only in-frame clones here, not all; method: immunoSEQ multiplex PCR. This sample has 23,000 or so clones, with about four fifths found just once. The source material was CD4+ or CD8+ T cells sorted from blood, sampled in a trial of the OX40 agonist ivuxolimab. Receptors originate from an adult with an advanced solid tumor such as melanoma, head and neck, liver or kidney cancer.

V and J are TRBV30 and TRBJ2-7; the D is unclear. CDR3 length: 11 amino acids. V was clipped by 0 bases and J by 7 bases, with 7 bases between them. CDR1 GTSNPN and CDR2 SVGIG come from the germline V gene (reference sequence). The CDR3: CAWSVQFEQYF. The CDR3 region has the DNA TGTGCCTGGAGTGTACAGTTTGAGCAGTACTTC.

CDR3 in DNA: TGTGCCAGCAGTTACTCGAAGGTCCAGCCCCAGCATTTT. Translation: CASSYSKVQPQHF. The chain is built from TRBV6-5 and TRBJ1-5; D unclear. The V gene lost 0 bases and the J gene lost 7 bases, with 7 bases spanning the gap. Germline CDR1 reads MNHEY; CDR2 reads SVGAGI. The CDR3 spans 13 residues.